The rows below give T cell receptor beta chains drawn from one sample of a study of shared clonotypes between healthy human individuals. The method was immunoSEQ multiplex PCR; TCRdb's version includes in-frame clones alone and lacks a portion of them. Of some 1.1 million clones listed, approximately 80% are singletons. Sequencing was carried out using memory CD4+ T cells from PBMCs. The receptor source for this set is a man aged 18 to 30 in good health. Some clones in this sample may be carry-over from other donors' samples. The CDR3 runs from the conserved cysteine through the conserved F or W. A D gene is named only where the DNA matches it firmly. A row's size may be missing; if present it is once, few, many or a size class.

cdr3_nt: TGCGCCAGCAGCGGACTCGGGGGCCGGATCACTGAAGCTTTCTTT
cdr3_aa: CASSGLGGRITEAFF
v_call: TRBV5-1
d_call: NA
clone_size: NA
j_call: TRBJ1-1

cdr3_nt: TGTGCCAGTAGTATTGTGGGACAGGGGGCGCGCGAGCAGTACTTC
cdr3_aa: CASSIVGQGAREQYF
v_call: TRBV19
d_call: TRBD1
clone_size: few
j_call: TRBJ2-7

cdr3_nt: TGCGCCAGCAGAGCGGGAGGTGGCAATGAGCAGTTCTTC
cdr3_aa: CASRAGGGNEQFF
v_call: TRBV10-1
d_call: TRBD2
clone_size: few
j_call: TRBJ2-1

cdr3_nt: TGTGCCAGCTCACCAGGGCCAAAGGGGTATCAGCCCCAGCATTTT
cdr3_aa: CASSPGPKGYQPQHF
v_call: TRBV18
d_call: NA
clone_size: NA
j_call: TRBJ1-5

cdr3_nt: TGCAGCGTTGAGCACGGACTAGCGTACACAGATACGCAGTATTTT
cdr3_aa: CSVEHGLAYTDTQYF
v_call: TRBV29-1
d_call: TRBD2
clone_size: NA
j_call: TRBJ2-3

cdr3_nt: TGTGCCAGCAGTTCATTGAGGGCCCAGCCCCAGCATTTT
cdr3_aa: CASSSLRAQPQHF
v_call: TRBV28
d_call: NA
clone_size: NA
j_call: TRBJ1-5

cdr3_nt: TGTGCCAGCTCACCACCCTCCTACGAGCAGTACTTC
cdr3_aa: CASSPPSYEQYF
v_call: TRBV18
d_call: NA
clone_size: NA
j_call: TRBJ2-7

cdr3_nt: TGTGCCATCAGTGATGGTAGTAGAGCAGATACGCAGTATTTT
cdr3_aa: CAISDGSRADTQYF
v_call: TRBV10-3
d_call: NA
clone_size: NA
j_call: TRBJ2-3

cdr3_nt: TGTGCCTGGCATACGCAGTATTTT
cdr3_aa: CAWHTQYF
v_call: TRBV30
d_call: NA
clone_size: NA
j_call: TRBJ2-3

cdr3_nt: TGCGCCAGCAGCCGGCTAGGGACTAGCAGGGGTGGTACGCAGTATTTT
cdr3_aa: CASSRLGTSRGGTQYF
v_call: TRBV4-1
d_call: TRBD2
clone_size: many
j_call: TRBJ2-3

cdr3_nt: TGTGCCAGCTCACCACGGAAGCGCGGGATCGGCACAGATACGCAGTATTTT
cdr3_aa: CASSPRKRGIGTDTQYF
v_call: TRBV18
d_call: NA
clone_size: NA
j_call: TRBJ2-3

cdr3_nt: TGCGCCAGCAGCCAAGGTGGGACTACAGGGGGGACTAATGAAAAACTGTTTTTT
cdr3_aa: CASSQGGTTGGTNEKLFF
v_call: TRBV4-1
d_call: TRBD1
clone_size: NA
j_call: TRBJ1-4

cdr3_nt: TGTGCCCCGCGGCCATGGGCCTACAATGAGCAGTTCTTC
cdr3_aa: CAPRPWAYNEQFF
v_call: TRBV10-3
d_call: NA
clone_size: NA
j_call: TRBJ2-1

cdr3_nt: TGTGCCAGCAGCCAAGAAGGGTCGGCGATCAATCAGCCCCAGCATTTT
cdr3_aa: CASSQEGSAINQPQHF
v_call: TRBV4-2
d_call: NA
clone_size: NA
j_call: TRBJ1-5

cdr3_nt: TGTGCCAGCAGTCCGACAGGAGGGAACTATGGCTACACCTTC
cdr3_aa: CASSPTGGNYGYTF
v_call: TRBV2
d_call: NA
clone_size: NA
j_call: TRBJ1-2

cdr3_nt: TGCGCCAGCAGCCCAGGCCCAATCGGGACCGACTCCTACGAGCAGTACTTC
cdr3_aa: CASSPGPIGTDSYEQYF
v_call: TRBV5-1
d_call: NA
clone_size: once
j_call: TRBJ2-7

cdr3_nt: TGTGCCAGCAGCTTCGGGACACCAAAGGTCAATGAGCAGTTCTTC
cdr3_aa: CASSFGTPKVNEQFF
v_call: TRBV7-3
d_call: NA
clone_size: NA
j_call: TRBJ2-1

cdr3_nt: TGCAGCGCGGGACAGGTGCAGGTCGAGCAGTACTTC
cdr3_aa: CSAGQVQVEQYF
v_call: TRBV29-1
d_call: TRBD1
clone_size: few
j_call: TRBJ2-7

cdr3_nt: TGCGCCAGCAGCTTGCACCGGGACAGGTCCACCCAATGGGACTTC
cdr3_aa: CASSLHRDRSTQWDF
v_call: TRBV5-1
d_call: TRBD1
clone_size: few
j_call: TRBJ1-2

cdr3_nt: TGTGCCAGCAGTTTGGAAGGTCGAAAGGGGGAAACTAGCGAGCAAGAGACCCAGTACTTC
cdr3_aa: CASSLEGRKGETSEQETQYF
v_call: TRBV28
d_call: NA
clone_size: NA
j_call: TRBJ2-5

cdr3_nt: TGTGCCAGCAGCCCCCCGGGGGGTCCGGCTGGAAACACCATATATTTT
cdr3_aa: CASSPPGGPAGNTIYF
v_call: TRBV28
d_call: NA
clone_size: few
j_call: TRBJ1-3

cdr3_nt: TGTGCCAGCAGACAGGCAGAGGGACAGGCGAATTCACCCCTCCACTTT
cdr3_aa: CASRQAEGQANSPLHF
v_call: TRBV7-9
d_call: TRBD1
clone_size: NA
j_call: TRBJ1-6

cdr3_nt: TGTGCCAGCAGCTTAGTGGTTAATGAAAAACTGTTTTTT
cdr3_aa: CASSLVVNEKLFF
v_call: TRBV7-9
d_call: NA
clone_size: NA
j_call: TRBJ1-4

cdr3_nt: TGTGCCAGCAGCTTAGCTGCTAGCGTAATCACCGGGGAGCTGTTTTTT
cdr3_aa: CASSLAASVITGELFF
v_call: TRBV7-9
d_call: NA
clone_size: NA
j_call: TRBJ2-2

cdr3_nt: TGTGCCAGCAGCACACTAACGGGGAACACTGAAGCTTTCTTT
cdr3_aa: CASSTLTGNTEAFF
v_call: TRBV11-2
d_call: NA
clone_size: once
j_call: TRBJ1-1

cdr3_nt: TGCAGCGTCCTTATCGGGACGGCTGCCTACGAGCAGTACTTC
cdr3_aa: CSVLIGTAAYEQYF
v_call: TRBV29-1
d_call: NA
clone_size: NA
j_call: TRBJ2-7

cdr3_nt: TGTGCCAGCAGTTCTACGCAGCGGGACCACCAGTTCTTC
cdr3_aa: CASSSTQRDHQFF
v_call: TRBV28
d_call: TRBD2
clone_size: NA
j_call: TRBJ2-1

cdr3_nt: TGTGCCAGCAGCTTAGGGGAATCCTACGAGCAGTACTTC
cdr3_aa: CASSLGESYEQYF
v_call: TRBV11-3
d_call: NA
clone_size: NA
j_call: TRBJ2-7

cdr3_nt: TGTGCCAGCAGCTTCCGCAACTCCAACTATGGCTACACCTTC
cdr3_aa: CASSFRNSNYGYTF
v_call: TRBV5-8
d_call: NA
clone_size: NA
j_call: TRBJ1-2